Listed here are 17 T cell receptor beta chains from one sample, sequenced in a study of blood T cell repertoires in COVID-19. TCRdb's copy holds only in-frame clones and misses some; the assay was immunoSEQ multiplex PCR. The repertoire holds more than 110,000 clones, with approximately 81% as singletons. The sequenced sample consisted of PBMCs or T cells enriched from blood (not recorded which). Receptors originate from a man aged 40-50 years with acute COVID-19.

CDR3 bases: TGTGCCAGCAGCCTCGGGACAGGGTTGTACAATGAGCAGTTCTTC. Protein: CASSLGTGLYNEQFF. The rearrangement joins TRBV7-6 to TRBJ2-1; 9 bases match TRBD1. J was trimmed by 4 bases and V by 5 bases; bases with no gene match: 6. There are 15 residues in the CDR3. Germline CDR1 reads SGHVS; CDR2 reads FNYEAQ.

The CDR3 nucleotides read TGTGCCAGCAGCTTAGGCTCCGCGGGTAACTATGGCTACACCTTC. Encoded protein: CASSLGSAGNYGYTF. This chain links TRBV7-9 with TRBJ1-2; no clear D gene. Trimming took off 1 base at V and 1 base at J, with 10 bases between the two ends. Germline CDR1 reads SEHNR; CDR2 reads FQNEAQ (reference sequence). This CDR3 is built from 15 residues.

This chain joins TRBV5-5 and TRBJ1-1; 9 bases map to TRBD1. The CDR3 contains 16 residues. V shed 4 bases and J 2 bases; nucleotides not matched to a gene: 9. From germline, CDR1 is SGHKS and CDR2 YYEKEE (reference sequence). CDR3 DNA: TGTGCCAGCAGCGGGACAGGGTTTCCATCCAACACTGAAGCTTTCTTT. It encodes CASSGTGFPSNTEAFF.

The chain joins TRBV29-1 to TRBJ2-3; 10 bases map to TRBD2. The germline V gene has CDR1 SQVTM and CDR2 ANQGSEA. Unmatched junction bases numbered 9, after V lost 5 bases and J lost 4 bases. The CDR3 consists of 15 residues. The CDR3 region is CSVRFLAGEADTQYF. CDR3 DNA sequence: TGCAGCGTTAGGTTCCTAGCGGGAGAGGCAGATACGCAGTATTTT.

This clone was seen a handful of times. The chain uses TRBV28 and TRBJ2-1, with TRBD2 matching over 7 bases. Germline V gene sequence: CDR1 MDHEN, CDR2 SYDVKM. This CDR3 is built from 14 residues. V dropped 2 bases and J dropped 7; count of bases not matched to a gene: 5. The CDR3 nucleotides are TGTGCCAGCAGTTTAGTACTAGCGTTGAATGAGCAGTTCTTC. Its translation is CASSLVLALNEQFF. Complete variable domain (other parts from reference TRBV28 and TRBJ2-1): DVKVTQSSRYLVKRTGEKVFLECVQDMDHENMFWYRQDPGLGLRLIYFSYDVKMKEKGDIPEGYSVSREKKERFSLILESASTNQTSMYLCASSLVLALNEQFFGPGTRLTVL.

This clone appeared once. The chain recombines TRBV29-1 with TRBJ2-2; TRBD2 is a possible D gene (6 bases). V lost 7 bases to trimming and J lost 2 bases, with 17 bases between them. The CDR3 has 15 amino acids. Germline V gene lookup returns CDR1 SQVTM and CDR2 ANQGSEA. In DNA form, the CDR3 reads TGCAGCGCCGCGGGGCAGACCAGAAACACCGGGGAGCTGTTTTTT. Protein sequence: CSAAGQTRNTGELFF.

This chain joins TRBV5-1 and TRBJ1-1; D unresolved. The CDR3 is 16 residues long. V lost 0 bases and J lost 6, with 18 bases in between. The V gene's germline CDR1 is SGHRS and CDR2 YFSETQ. CDR3 DNA: TGCGCCAGCAGCTTGGCAACCCTACGGGGAGCTGCTGAAGCTTTCTTT. This translates into CASSLATLRGAAEAFF.

This chain connects TRBV3-1 (or the pseudogene TRBV3-2) to TRBJ2-7; 13 bases line up with TRBD2. CDR1 LGHDT and CDR2 YNNKEL come from the germline V gene (reference sequence). The CDR3 contains 15 residues. V dropped 5 bases and J dropped 3; count of bases not matched to a gene: 4. The CDR3 sequence: CASSARTSGSYEQYF. In DNA, the CDR3 is TGTGCCAGCAGCGCTAGGACTAGCGGGAGCTACGAGCAGTACTTC.

This clone appeared a few times. The gene calls are TRBV4-3 and TRBJ2-7; 8 bases are a match to TRBD1. The germline gives CDR1 LGHNA, CDR2 YSLEER. The length of the CDR3 is 17 residues. V lost 1 base, J lost 0 bases, and 8 bases stayed unmatched. CDR3 loop: CASSQGMSGGSSYEQYF. CDR3 sequence (DNA): TGCGCCAGCAGCCAAGGAATGTCAGGGGGCAGCTCCTACGAGCAGTACTTC.

The J gene is TRBJ2-3, the V gene TRBV19, with 16 bases identical to TRBD2. Losses at the gene ends were 4 bases for V and 0 bases for J; bases not matched to a gene: 7. The germline V gene encodes CDR1 LNHDA and CDR2 SQIVND (reference sequence). CDR3 size: 19 residues. The DNA of the CDR3 is TGTGCCAGTAGTAAAACCGGGACTAGCGGGGGGGCTAGCACAGATACGCAGTATTTT. Its translation: CASSKTGTSGGASTDTQYF.

The chain joins TRBV24-1 to TRBJ2-2, with 9 bases that match TRBD1. This CDR3 has 15 amino acids. The V gene's germline CDR1 is KGHDR and CDR2 SFDVKD. V was pared by 9 bases and J by 5 bases, with 9 bases of the junction left unmatched. CDR3 sequence reads: CATSTADRGTGELFF. In DNA, the CDR3 is TGTGCCACCTCCACGGCGGACAGGGGAACCGGGGAGCTGTTTTTT.

This chain uses TRBV5-1 with TRBJ1-1, with 8 bases that match TRBD1. Germline CDR1 is SGHRS and CDR2 is YFSETQ. Germline trimming cut 4 bases from V and 3 bases from J; bases unmatched to any gene: 2. The CDR3 is 13 amino acids. This CDR3 reads CASSRGQDTEAFF. CDR3 in DNA: TGCGCCAGCAGCAGGGGACAGGACACTGAAGCTTTCTTT. Full variable domain (rest looked up from reference TRBV5-1 and TRBJ1-1): KAGVTQTPRYLIKTRGQQVTLSCSPISGHRSVSWYQQTPGQGLQFLFEYFSETQRNKGNFPGRFSGRQFSNSRSEMNVSTLELGDSALYLCASSRGQDTEAFFGQGTRLTVV.

The chain carries TRBV9 and TRBJ1-1; the D gene is possibly TRBD1 (5 bases). The length of the CDR3 is 14 residues. Germline V gene lookup returns CDR1 SGDLS and CDR2 YYNGEE. Trimming took 0 bases from V and 3 from J, leaving 9 bases between them. The CDR3 loop reads CASSVAGSDTEAFF. CDR3 coding DNA: TGTGCCAGCAGCGTAGCAGGGTCGGACACTGAAGCTTTCTTT.

V usage is TRBV13 and J usage is TRBJ2-3; 7 bases are shared with TRBD1. J was trimmed by 4 bases and V by 5 bases; bases with no gene match: 6. The germline V gene encodes CDR1 PRHDT and CDR2 FYEKMQ (reference sequence). The CDR3 length is 14 residues. The chain's CDR3 is CASSQRQGADTQYF. CDR3 nucleotides: TGTGCCAGCAGCCAACGACAGGGCGCAGATACGCAGTATTTT. Complete variable domain (other parts from reference TRBV13 and TRBJ2-3): AAGVIQSPRHLIKEKRETATLKCYPIPRHDTVYWYQQGPGQDPQFLISFYEKMQSDKGSIPDRFSAQQFSDYHSELNMSSLELGDSALYFCASSQRQGADTQYFGPGTRLTVL.

V usage is TRBV5-1 and J usage is TRBJ1-1; D perhaps matches TRBD1 (5 bases). The germline gives CDR1 SGHRS, CDR2 YFSETQ. The CDR3 contains 13 residues. Trimming shortened V by 6 bases and J by 1 base, and 10 bases separated the two germline ends. As DNA, the CDR3 is TGCGCCAGCACCGAGACAGAGAACACTGAAGCTTTCTTT. Its translation: CASTETENTEAFF. The full variable domain, rest sourced from reference TRBV5-1 and TRBJ1-1, is KAGVTQTPRYLIKTRGQQVTLSCSPISGHRSVSWYQQTPGQGLQFLFEYFSETQRNKGNFPGRFSGRQFSNSRSEMNVSTLELGDSALYLCASTETENTEAFFGQGTRLTVV.

The chain recombines TRBV3-1 (or the pseudogene TRBV3-2) with TRBJ1-2, with unresolved D. In germline, CDR1 is LGHDT, CDR2 YNNKEL (reference sequence). This CDR3 is built from 15 residues. V dropped 0 bases and J dropped 3 bases, with 11 bases sitting between them. The CDR3 reads CASSQDWRGDYGYTF. The CDR3 DNA reads as TGTGCCAGCAGCCAAGATTGGCGGGGAGACTATGGCTACACCTTC.

The chain couples TRBV6-2 or TRBV6-3 to TRBJ2-7, with 8 bases identical to TRBD1. With 6 bases clipped from V and 7 bases from J, the junction kept 14 bases outside the gene matches. The CDR3 contains 15 residues. Germline CDR1 reads MNHEY; CDR2 reads SVGEGT. CDR3 protein: CASSPAGQGDVEQYF. CDR3 nucleotide sequence: TGTGCCAGCAGCCCAGCCGGACAGGGAGACGTAGAGCAGTACTTC.